What follows are 24 T cell receptor beta chains derived from one specimen sequenced in a study of T cells after yellow fever vaccination. One entry per CDR3 protein, called by TCRdb with MiXCR from the 5' RACE reads. This table has approximately 550,000 distinct CDR3 sequences, roughly 14% appearing once. Sequenced material: PBMCs, taken on the day of the yellow fever booster vaccination. Every receptor here comes from a young man who received the YFV17D yellow fever vaccine.

CDR3 DNA: TGTGCCAGCAGCCCCCTCGGCAGGGCAGAGACCCAGTACTTC. It is translated as CASSPLGRAETQYF. The V and J genes are TRBV7-9 and TRBJ2-5; maybe TRBD1 (5 bases). Germline values: CDR1 SEHNR, CDR2 FQNEAQ (reference sequence). The CDR3 has 14 amino acids. Deletions cut 5 bases from V and 4 bases from J, with 14 bases between.

CDR3 protein: CAWSTDNYGYTF. Written as DNA, the CDR3 is TGTGCCTGGAGTACCGACAACTATGGCTACACCTTC. The chain joins TRBV30 to TRBJ1-2; no clear D gene. From germline, CDR1 is GTSNPN and CDR2 SVGIG (reference sequence). The CDR3 is 12 residues long. Trimming stripped 2 bases from V and 2 bases from J, with 6 bases between. Based on the CDR3 plus reference TRBV30 and TRBJ1-2, the full variable domain is SQTIHQWPATLVQPVGSPLSLECTVEGTSNPNLYWYRQAAGRGLQLLFYSVGIGQISSEVPQNLSASRPQDRQFILSSKKLLLSDSGFYLCAWSTDNYGYTFGSGTRLTVV.

The genes are TRBV7-6 and TRBJ2-3; no clear D. The germline gives CDR1 SGHVS, CDR2 FNYEAQ. V was clipped by 4 bases and J by 1 base, with 9 bases between them. The CDR3 covers 14 residues. The CDR3 loop is CASSSHLGTDTQYF. In DNA form, the CDR3 reads TGTGCCAGCAGCTCTCACTTGGGCACAGATACGCAGTATTTT.

In its sample, this clonotype was seen a few times. This chain connects TRBV4-3 to TRBJ2-2; D could derive from TRBD1 or TRBD2 (5 bases each). The CDR3 length is 14 residues. The ends were cut back, 4 bases at V and 10 bases at J, with 16 bases in the middle. Germline CDR1 and CDR2: LGHNA and YSLEER. The CDR3 nucleotides read TGCGCCAGCAGCCTAACCCCGGGGCGAGAGGAGCTGTTTTTT. It encodes CASSLTPGREELFF.

This clonotype was picked up a small number of times. The chain combines TRBV7-9 with TRBJ2-3; D is undetermined. The CDR3 spans 15 residues. Germline assignment: CDR1 SEHNR and CDR2 FQNEAQ (reference sequence). Trimming removed 5 bases from V and 11 bases from J, with 23 bases in between. The CDR3 nucleotides read TGTGCCAGCAGCATAGAACAGCCTCCGTGGTTGTGGCAGTATTTT. Amino acids: CASSIEQPPWLWQYF.

The chain recombines TRBV18 with TRBJ2-1; TRBD1 matches at 7 bases. The CDR3 is made up of 15 amino acids. The germline V gene has CDR1 KGHSH and CDR2 LQKENI. The J segment lost 10 bases and the V segment lost 3 bases, leaving 12 bases of the junction unmatched. The DNA for the CDR3 is TGTGCCAGCTCACCTCGACAGGGATCCCTCGGGGAGCAGTTCTTC. Its translation: CASSPRQGSLGEQFF.

The chain couples TRBV7-6 to TRBJ2-5; 7 bases line up with TRBD1. CDR3 size: 20 residues. The junction had 25 bases not matched to a gene; V was cut back by 4 bases and J by 5 bases. In germline, CDR1 is SGHVS, CDR2 FNYEAQ. CDR3 sequence reads: CASSSHSGTVIEASGETQYF. CDR3 coding DNA: TGTGCCAGCAGCTCCCATTCCGGGACAGTTATCGAGGCGTCTGGGGAGACCCAGTACTTC.

Many counts were recorded for this clonotype. The rearrangement uses TRBV27 and TRBJ2-3; 11 nucleotides match TRBD2. This CDR3 is built from 16 residues. J was trimmed by 3 bases and V by 5 bases; bases with no gene match: 7. The germline CDR1 and CDR2 sequences are MNHEY and SMNVEV (reference sequence). CDR3 in DNA: TGTGCCAGCAGTACTTTAGCGGGAGGGCCGACAGATACGCAGTATTTT. It yields the protein CASSTLAGGPTDTQYF.

This clonotype came up many times. The J gene is TRBJ2-7, the V gene TRBV4-2, with TRBD1 matching over 7 bases. Trimming cost V 3 bases and J 1 base; bases outside gene matches: 6. This CDR3 spans 15 amino acids. CDR1 LGHNA and CDR2 YNFKEQ come from the germline V gene. The DNA for the CDR3 is TGTGCCAGCAGCCAGAACAGGGGTGGGTCCTACGAGCAGTACTTC. This sequence encodes CASSQNRGGSYEQYF.

The sample holds a few counts of this clonotype. This chain's CDR3 is CASSGRTGTYEQYF. The DNA for the CDR3 is TGCGCCAGCAGCGGGCGGACAGGGACCTACGAGCAGTACTTC. The rearrangement links TRBV5-1 to TRBJ2-7; 8 bases match TRBD1. The germline CDR1 and CDR2 sequences are SGHRS and YFSETQ. Losses at the gene ends were 4 bases for V and 2 bases for J; bases not matched to a gene: 5. CDR3 size: 14 residues.

This clonotype was seen only a few times. CDR3 nucleotide sequence: TGCAGTGCTAGCTTTGCAGGGGGCCAGAGCTATGGCTACACCTTC. Its translation is CSASFAGGQSYGYTF. The genes are TRBV20-1 and TRBJ1-2, with 8 bases matching TRBD1. Germline V lookup: CDR1 DFQATT, CDR2 SNEGSKA (reference sequence). V trimming: 3 bases; J trimming: 4 bases; junction bases outside the gene matches: 10. This CDR3 comprises 15 residues.

This clonotype was recorded at least ten times. The gene calls are TRBV4-2 and TRBJ2-3, with D tentatively TRBD1 or TRBD2 (5 bases each). The germline CDR1 and CDR2 sequences are LGHNA and YNFKEQ. The CDR3 extends over 15 amino acids. The V end was cut by 5 bases, the J end by 0 bases, with 12 bases between. CDR3 sequence (DNA): TGTGCCAGCAGCTATGAGGGGACGAGCACAGATACGCAGTATTTT. Translation gives CASSYEGTSTDTQYF.

This clonotype has a handful of counts. The V and J genes are TRBV11-2 and TRBJ2-1; 8 bases line up with TRBD2. The CDR3 loop spans 18 amino acids. V gave up 1 base and J gave up 1 base; unmatched junction bases: 9. The germline V gene encodes CDR1 SGHAT and CDR2 FQNNGV. This chain's CDR3 is CASSLGDLAGNSYNEQFF. The CDR3 bases are TGTGCCAGCAGCTTAGGGGATCTAGCGGGTAATTCCTACAATGAGCAGTTCTTC.

The rearrangement joins TRBV4-3 to TRBJ1-3; no clear D. The CDR3 consists of 13 residues. CDR1 and CDR2 from the germline V gene are LGHNA and YSLEER. Trimming took 0 bases from V and 7 from J, leaving 7 bases between them. CDR3 residues: CASSQDFENTIYF. The CDR3 DNA reads as TGCGCCAGCAGCCAAGATTTTGAGAACACCATATATTTT.

This clonotype was picked up a small number of times. The rearrangement joins TRBV3-1 to TRBJ2-7, with D uncertain. The V gene lost 0 bases and the J gene lost 0 bases, with 9 bases spanning the gap. Germline CDR1 and CDR2: LGHDT and YNNKEL (reference sequence). The CDR3 covers 15 residues. CDR3: CASSQDRASSYEQYF. The DNA of the CDR3 is TGTGCCAGCAGCCAAGATCGGGCCAGCTCCTACGAGCAGTACTTC.

This clonotype was seen ten or more times. The V gene is TRBV7-8, the J gene TRBJ2-2; D is possibly TRBD1 (6 bases). Germline V gene lookup returns CDR1 SGHVS and CDR2 FQNEAQ. V gave up 7 bases and J gave up 4 bases, with 10 bases separating them. The length of the CDR3 is 13 residues. CDR3: CASTPTGTGELFF. Written as DNA, the CDR3 is TGTGCCAGCACCCCGACAGGCACCGGGGAGCTGTTTTTT.

This clonotype was detected only a few times. V and J are TRBV28 and TRBJ1-1, with D maybe TRBD1 (5 bases). The CDR3 loop spans 13 amino acids. The V end lost 7 bases, the J end lost 0 bases, and 9 bases lay between the germline ends. Germline CDR1 and CDR2: MDHEN and SYDVKM. CDR3 nucleotides: TGTGCCAGCACGGGGACGATGAACACTGAAGCTTTCTTT. Protein product: CASTGTMNTEAFF.

The sample holds a few counts of this clonotype. V usage is TRBV5-1 and J usage is TRBJ2-2, with D perhaps matching TRBD1 (6 bases). Germline V gene sequence: CDR1 SGHRS, CDR2 YFSETQ. V dropped 4 bases and J dropped 2 bases, with 18 bases sitting between them. The length of the CDR3 is 17 residues. Here the CDR3 reads CASSGTQGNINTGELFF. DNA of the CDR3: TGCGCCAGCAGCGGGACACAGGGCAATATCAACACCGGGGAGCTGTTTTTT. The whole variable domain, filled in from reference TRBV5-1 and TRBJ2-2, reads KAGVTQTPRYLIKTRGQQVTLSCSPISGHRSVSWYQQTPGQGLQFLFEYFSETQRNKGNFPGRFSGRQFSNSRSEMNVSTLELGDSALYLCASSGTQGNINTGELFFGEGSRLTVL.

In this sample, this clonotype turned up a few times. The rearrangement joins TRBV20-1 to TRBJ2-5; D gene ambiguous. Trimming took 4 bases from V and 5 from J, leaving 14 bases between them. CDR3 length: 13 amino acids. Germline values: CDR1 DFQATT, CDR2 SNEGSKA (reference sequence). The DNA of the CDR3 is TGCAGTGCTACGCCGACTCGGTGGGAGACCCAGTACTTC. This translates into CSATPTRWETQYF.

CDR3 DNA sequence: TGTGCCAGCAGCTCCGCTGGGTCCCAGTACTTC. It specifies CASSSAGSQYF. The chain joins TRBV7-2 to TRBJ2-5; unclear D gene. The CDR3 is 11 amino acids. CDR1 is SGHTA and CDR2 is FQGNSA in the germline V gene. Trimming cost V 4 bases and J 9 bases, with 9 bases left between them.

A few counts support this clonotype. V is TRBV7-2 and J is TRBJ2-7, with D possibly being TRBD2 (6 bases). This CDR3 region has 14 residues. Trimming pared 2 bases from V and 3 bases from J, leaving 11 bases between. The germline V gene has CDR1 SGHTA and CDR2 FQGNSA. CDR3: CASSLPQTSYEQYF. For the CDR3, the DNA is TGTGCCAGCAGCTTACCTCAGACTAGCTACGAGCAGTACTTC.

This clonotype was found many times. The chain employs TRBV27 and TRBJ2-7; 10 nucleotides agree with TRBD1. After removal of 10 bases from V and 6 bases from J, the junction contained 9 bases not matched to a gene. This CDR3 has 13 amino acids. Per the germline V gene, CDR1 is MNHEY and CDR2 is SMNVEV (reference sequence). CDR3 bases: TGTGCCACCTCCGGGACAGGGGTTATCGAGCAGTACTTC. As protein: CATSGTGVIEQYF.

This clonotype appeared a few times. CDR3 bases: TGCAGCGTGACAAAAGGGAGGGAGACCCAGTACTTC. Translating it yields CSVTKGRETQYF. This chain links TRBV29-1 with TRBJ2-5; D is possibly TRBD2 (6 bases). Germline V CDR1 and CDR2: SQVTM, ANQGSEA. V was trimmed by 6 bases and J by 5 bases, leaving 13 bases between them. CDR3 length equals 12 residues.

The rearrangement links TRBV27 to TRBJ2-1; D is unclear. The CDR3 is made up of 14 amino acids. With 2 bases removed from V and 10 bases from J, the gap between germline ends came to 15 bases. Germline V CDR1 and CDR2: MNHEY, SMNVEV (reference sequence). The CDR3 DNA is TGTGCCAGCAGTTTAACGGGTGTCGCGAACGAGCAGTTCTTC. It specifies CASSLTGVANEQFF.